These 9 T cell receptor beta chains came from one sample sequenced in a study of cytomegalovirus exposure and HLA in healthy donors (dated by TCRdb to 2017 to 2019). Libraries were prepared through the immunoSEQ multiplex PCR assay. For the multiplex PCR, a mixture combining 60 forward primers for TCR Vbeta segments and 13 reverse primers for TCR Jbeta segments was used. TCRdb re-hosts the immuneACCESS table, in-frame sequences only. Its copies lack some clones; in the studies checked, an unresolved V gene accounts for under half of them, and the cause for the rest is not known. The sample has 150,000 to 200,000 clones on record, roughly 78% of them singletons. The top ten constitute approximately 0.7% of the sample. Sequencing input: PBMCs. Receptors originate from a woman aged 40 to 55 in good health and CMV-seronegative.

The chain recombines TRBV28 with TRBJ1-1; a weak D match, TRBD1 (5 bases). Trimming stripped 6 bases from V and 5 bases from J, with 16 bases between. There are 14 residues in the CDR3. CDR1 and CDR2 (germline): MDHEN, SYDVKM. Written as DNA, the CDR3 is TGTGCCAGCAGCAGAACAGGATCCAAAACTGAAGCTTTCTTT. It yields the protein CASSRTGSKTEAFF.

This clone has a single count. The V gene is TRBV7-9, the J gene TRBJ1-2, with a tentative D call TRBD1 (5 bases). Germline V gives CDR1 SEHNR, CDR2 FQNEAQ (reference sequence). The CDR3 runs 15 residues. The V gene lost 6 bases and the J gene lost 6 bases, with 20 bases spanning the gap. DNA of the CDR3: TGTGCCAGCAGTCCTCAGCCGGGACTTGTAAATGGCTACACCTTC. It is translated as CASSPQPGLVNGYTF.

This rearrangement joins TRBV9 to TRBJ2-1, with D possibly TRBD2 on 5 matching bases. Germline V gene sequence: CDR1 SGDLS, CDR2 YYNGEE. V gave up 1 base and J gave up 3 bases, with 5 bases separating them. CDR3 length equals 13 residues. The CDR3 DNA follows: TGTGCCAGCAGCGTAACTAGCTACAATGAGCAGTTCTTC. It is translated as CASSVTSYNEQFF.

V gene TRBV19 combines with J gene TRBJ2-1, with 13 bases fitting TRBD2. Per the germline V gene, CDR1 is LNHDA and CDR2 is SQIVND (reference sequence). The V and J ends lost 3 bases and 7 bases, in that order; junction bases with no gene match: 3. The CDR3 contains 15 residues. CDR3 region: CASSITSGRVNEQFF. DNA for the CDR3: TGTGCCAGTAGTATCACTAGCGGGAGGGTGAATGAGCAGTTCTTC.

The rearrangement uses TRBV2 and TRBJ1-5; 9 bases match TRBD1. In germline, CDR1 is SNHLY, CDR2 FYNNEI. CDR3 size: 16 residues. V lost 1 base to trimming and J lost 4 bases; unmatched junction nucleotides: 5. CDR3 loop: CASSEGTGVRNQPQHF. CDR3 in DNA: TGTGCCAGCAGTGAAGGGACAGGGGTAAGGAATCAGCCCCAGCATTTT.

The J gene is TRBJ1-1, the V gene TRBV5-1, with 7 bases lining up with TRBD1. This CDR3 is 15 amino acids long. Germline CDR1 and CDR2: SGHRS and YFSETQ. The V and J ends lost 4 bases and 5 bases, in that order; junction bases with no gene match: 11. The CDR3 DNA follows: TGCGCCAGCAGCGAACACAGGGGATCGGGGACTGAAGCTTTCTTT. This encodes CASSEHRGSGTEAFF.

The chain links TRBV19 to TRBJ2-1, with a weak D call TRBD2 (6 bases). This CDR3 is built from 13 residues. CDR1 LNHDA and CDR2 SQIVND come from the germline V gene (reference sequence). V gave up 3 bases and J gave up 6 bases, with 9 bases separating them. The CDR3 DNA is TGTGCCAGTAGTATGGAGGGTGGCAATGAGCAGTTCTTC. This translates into CASSMEGGNEQFF.

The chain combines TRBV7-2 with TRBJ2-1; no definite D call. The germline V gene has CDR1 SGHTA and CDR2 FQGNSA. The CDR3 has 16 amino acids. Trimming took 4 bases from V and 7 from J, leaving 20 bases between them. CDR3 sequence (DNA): TGTGCCAGCAGCTCGCGAGCGCGATCGGCTAGGAATGAGCAGTTCTTC. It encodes CASSSRARSARNEQFF.

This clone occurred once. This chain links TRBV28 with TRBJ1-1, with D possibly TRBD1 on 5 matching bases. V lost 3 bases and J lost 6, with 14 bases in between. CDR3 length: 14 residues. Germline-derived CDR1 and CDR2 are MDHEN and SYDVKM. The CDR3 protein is CASSLTRQRSEAFF. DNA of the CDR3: TGTGCCAGCAGTTTGACCCGACAGAGGTCTGAAGCTTTCTTT. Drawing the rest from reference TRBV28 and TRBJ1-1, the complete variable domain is DVKVTQSSRYLVKRTGEKVFLECVQDMDHENMFWYRQDPGLGLRLIYFSYDVKMKEKGDIPEGYSVSREKKERFSLILESASTNQTSMYLCASSLTRQRSEAFFGQGTRLTVV.